This TCR beta chain was found in a study of T cells after somatic rescue of genetic block. Some clones are missing from TCRdb's copy, which holds only in-frame ones; the method was immunoSEQ multiplex PCR. The table lists tens of thousands of clones, around 96% of them singletons. Germline V gene sequence: CDR1 SNHLY, CDR2 FYNNEI. The CDR3 contains 15 residues. Trimming left V 2 bases short and J 3 bases short, with 11 bases between. This clone was observed a single time. The V call is TRBV2, the J call TRBJ2-4; possibly TRBD1 for D (5 bases). Input material: peripheral blood mononuclear cells (PBMCs). The clonotype was recovered from a child in the first two years of life. CDR3 region: CASSEMGPFKNIQYF. The CDR3 bases are TGTGCCAGCAGTGAAATGGGGCCCTTCAAAAACATTCAGTACTTC.